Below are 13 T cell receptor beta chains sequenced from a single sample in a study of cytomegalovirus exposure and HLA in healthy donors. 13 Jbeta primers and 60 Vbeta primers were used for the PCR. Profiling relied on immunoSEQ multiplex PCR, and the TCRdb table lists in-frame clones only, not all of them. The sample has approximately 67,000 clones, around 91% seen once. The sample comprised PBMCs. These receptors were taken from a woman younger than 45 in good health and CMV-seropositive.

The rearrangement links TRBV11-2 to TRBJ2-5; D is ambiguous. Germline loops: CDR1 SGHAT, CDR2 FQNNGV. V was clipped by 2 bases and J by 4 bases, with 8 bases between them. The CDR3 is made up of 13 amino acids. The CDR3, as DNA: TGTGCCAGCAGCTTAACGGCAGGAGAGACCCAGTACTTC. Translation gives CASSLTAGETQYF.

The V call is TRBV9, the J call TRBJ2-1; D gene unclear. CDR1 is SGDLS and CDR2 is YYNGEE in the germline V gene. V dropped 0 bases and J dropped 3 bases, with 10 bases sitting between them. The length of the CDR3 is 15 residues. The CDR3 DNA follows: TGTGCCAGCAGCGTAGATGGGCAGAACTACAATGAGCAGTTCTTC. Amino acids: CASSVDGQNYNEQFF.

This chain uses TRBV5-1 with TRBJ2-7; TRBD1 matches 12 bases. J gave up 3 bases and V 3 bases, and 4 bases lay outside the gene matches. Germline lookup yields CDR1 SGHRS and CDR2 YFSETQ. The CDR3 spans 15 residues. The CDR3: CASSWGTGGDYEQYF. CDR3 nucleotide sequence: TGCGCCAGCAGCTGGGGGACAGGGGGCGACTACGAGCAGTACTTC.

Here the CDR3 reads CATSSARGRALEQFF. CDR3 sequence (DNA): TGTGCCACCAGCAGCGCTCGCGGGAGGGCTCTAGAGCAGTTCTTC. The chain uses TRBV15 and TRBJ2-1; TRBD2 matches 9 bases. This CDR3 region has 15 residues. The germline gives CDR1 LNHNV, CDR2 YYDKDF (reference sequence). V was pared by 3 bases and J by 10 bases, with 10 bases of the junction left unmatched.

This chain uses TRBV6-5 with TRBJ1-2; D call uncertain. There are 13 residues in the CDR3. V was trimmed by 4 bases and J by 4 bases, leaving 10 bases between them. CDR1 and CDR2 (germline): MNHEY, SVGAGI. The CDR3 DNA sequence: TGTGCCAGCAGTTCCTATGACACCTATGGCTACACCTTC. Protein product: CASSSYDTYGYTF.

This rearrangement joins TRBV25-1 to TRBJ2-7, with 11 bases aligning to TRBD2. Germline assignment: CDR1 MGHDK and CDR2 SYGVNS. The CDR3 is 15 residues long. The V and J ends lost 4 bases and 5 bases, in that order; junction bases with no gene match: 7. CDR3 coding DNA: TGTGCCAGCAGTGCTCATACTAGCGGGAGAAACGAGCAGTACTTC. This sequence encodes CASSAHTSGRNEQYF.

In nucleotides, the CDR3 is TGTGCCAGCAGCTTTTTCGGGACTAGCGACAATGAGCAGTTCTTC. This codes for CASSFFGTSDNEQFF. The V call is TRBV11-2, the J call TRBJ2-1, with 10 nucleotides matching TRBD2. The V and J ends lost 3 bases and 5 bases, in that order; junction bases with no gene match: 4. Germline V CDR1 and CDR2: SGHAT, FQNNGV. This CDR3 is 15 amino acids long.

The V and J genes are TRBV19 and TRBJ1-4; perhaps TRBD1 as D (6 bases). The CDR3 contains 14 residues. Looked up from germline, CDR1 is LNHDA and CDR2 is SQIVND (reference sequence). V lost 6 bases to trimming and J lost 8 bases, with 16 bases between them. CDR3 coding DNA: TGTGCCAGTAGGACCAGGGCGGACAGAGAAAAACTGTTTTTT. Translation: CASRTRADREKLFF.

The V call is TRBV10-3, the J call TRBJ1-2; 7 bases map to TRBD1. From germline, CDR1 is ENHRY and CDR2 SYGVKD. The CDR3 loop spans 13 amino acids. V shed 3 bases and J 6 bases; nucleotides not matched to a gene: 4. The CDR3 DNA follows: TGTGCCATCAGTGACCAACAGGGGCATGGCTACACCTTC. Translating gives CAISDQQGHGYTF.

CDR3 DNA sequence: TGTGCCAGCAGTCTATCTACAGGGTTGGGGTCGCTTAGTCAGCCCCAGCATTTT. Translation: CASSLSTGLGSLSQPQHF. V is TRBV28 and J is TRBJ1-5, with D possibly TRBD1 on 6 matching bases. The CDR3 has 18 residues. The germline CDR1 and CDR2 sequences are MDHEN and SYDVKM. Deletions cut 5 bases from V and 6 bases from J, with 26 bases between.

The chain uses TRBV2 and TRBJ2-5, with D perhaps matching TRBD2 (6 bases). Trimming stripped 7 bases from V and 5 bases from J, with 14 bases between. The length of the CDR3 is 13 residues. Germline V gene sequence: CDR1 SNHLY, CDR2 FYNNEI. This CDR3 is CASTRLDRETQYF. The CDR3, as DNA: TGTGCCAGCACCAGACTAGATCGGGAGACCCAGTACTTC.

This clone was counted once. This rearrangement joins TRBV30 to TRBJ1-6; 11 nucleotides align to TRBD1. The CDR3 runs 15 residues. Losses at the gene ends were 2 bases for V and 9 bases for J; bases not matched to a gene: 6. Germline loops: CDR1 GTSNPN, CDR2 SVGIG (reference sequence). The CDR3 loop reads CAWSRDRGSGSPLHF. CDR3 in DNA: TGTGCCTGGAGTCGGGACAGGGGGTCAGGTTCACCCCTCCACTTT.

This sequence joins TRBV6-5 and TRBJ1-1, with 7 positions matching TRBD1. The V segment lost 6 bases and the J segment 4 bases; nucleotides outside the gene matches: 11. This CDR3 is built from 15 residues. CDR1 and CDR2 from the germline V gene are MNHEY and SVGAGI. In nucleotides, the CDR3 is TGTGCCAGCAGACTTCAGGGGGTTGGTAGCACTGAAGCTTTCTTT. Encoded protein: CASRLQGVGSTEAFF.